The 21 T cell receptor beta chains reported below all come from one sample, sequenced in a study of radiotherapy plus CTLA-4 blockade in lung cancer. Measured with immunoSEQ multiplex PCR; TCRdb has only the in-frame clones, and not every one. The top ten hold over 4% of the sample, which has 110,000 or so clones, 78% seen once. Sequencing used peripheral blood, obtained from a patient treated with radiotherapy plus ipilimumab. The receptors were sampled from a human donor with non-small cell lung cancer who had a partial response to radiotherapy plus ipilimumab.

In its sample, this clone was seen many times. The chain carries TRBV7-2 and TRBJ2-1; a possible D gene is TRBD2 (5 bases). CDR1 is SGHTA, CDR2 FQGNSA, per germline. The V end lost 4 bases, the J end lost 7 bases, and 14 bases lay between the germline ends. The CDR3 loop spans 14 amino acids. CDR3 in DNA: TGTGCCAGCAGCTCCCGGGGTAGCTCGAATGAGCAGTTCTTC. Protein: CASSSRGSSNEQFF.

The chain recombines TRBV10-2 with TRBJ2-7; weak D call: TRBD1 (6 bases). The CDR3 covers 14 residues. From germline, CDR1 is WSHSY and CDR2 SAAADI. The V and J ends lost 4 bases and 0 bases respectively, with 10 bases between them. The CDR3, as DNA: TGCGCCAGCAGTGGATGGACAGCCTCCTACGAGCAGTACTTC. This sequence encodes CASSGWTASYEQYF.

In this sample, this clone turned up a few times. The chain uses TRBV5-4 and TRBJ2-1, with 9 bases identical to TRBD1. The CDR3 has 15 residues. Germline lookup yields CDR1 SGHNT and CDR2 YYREEE (reference sequence). The ends lost 4 bases at V and 7 bases at J; junction bases unmatched: 9. The CDR3 here is CASSPNRDRDNEQFF. The CDR3 nucleotides read TGTGCCAGCAGCCCCAACCGGGACAGGGATAATGAGCAGTTCTTC.

The gene calls are TRBV5-6 and TRBJ2-7, with D tentatively TRBD2 (6 bases). This CDR3 has 17 residues. V was trimmed by 1 base and J by 5 bases, leaving 22 bases between them. Germline V gene sequence: CDR1 SGHDT, CDR2 YYEEEE. CDR3 amino acids: CASSLFGGRSPTDEQYV. CDR3 bases: TGTGCCAGCAGCTTGTTTGGTGGGAGGTCCCCTACGGACGAGCAGTACGTC.

Here the CDR3 reads CASSYSMEQPLGQFF. The CDR3, as DNA: TGTGCCAGCAGTTACTCGATGGAACAGCCGTTGGGGCAGTTCTTC. The chain is built from TRBV6-5 and TRBJ2-1; no firm D call. This CDR3 has 15 amino acids. V was clipped by 0 bases and J by 12 bases, with 18 bases between them. In germline, CDR1 is MNHEY, CDR2 SVGAGI.

The rearrangement joins TRBV28 to TRBJ2-5, with 8 bases identical to TRBD1. V shed 4 bases and J 4 bases; nucleotides not matched to a gene: 8. The CDR3 runs 15 residues. Germline CDR1 MDHEN, CDR2 SYDVKM. The CDR3 reads CASSSGQGVRETQYF. CDR3 DNA sequence: TGTGCCAGCAGTTCCGGACAGGGCGTAAGAGAGACCCAGTACTTC.

The chain recombines TRBV29-1 with TRBJ2-5; 10 bases fit TRBD1. This CDR3 contains 15 residues. Germline V gene data show CDR1 as SQVTM and CDR2 as ANQGSEA. Trimming at V came to 5 bases and at J to 3 bases, leaving 9 bases not matched to a gene. In nucleotides, the CDR3 is TGCAGCGTTACACGCTTGACAGGGGGCAAAGAGACCCAGTACTTC. Translating it yields CSVTRLTGGKETQYF.

The chain uses TRBV19 and TRBJ1-2; D gene ambiguous. V was clipped by 1 base and J by 4 bases, with 7 bases between them. Looked up from germline, CDR1 is LNHDA and CDR2 is SQIVND (reference sequence). This CDR3 spans 13 amino acids. The CDR3 spells CASSIGALYGYTF. In DNA, the CDR3 is TGTGCCAGTAGTATAGGAGCCCTCTATGGCTACACCTTC.

The chain links TRBV7-9 to TRBJ2-5; 9 nucleotides match TRBD2. V trimming: 2 bases; J trimming: 1 base; junction bases outside the gene matches: 2. The CDR3 consists of 15 residues. Germline V gene data show CDR1 as SEHNR and CDR2 as FQNEAQ (reference sequence). The CDR3 here is CASSLFSGSQETQYF. The CDR3 nucleotides read TGTGCCAGCAGCTTATTTAGCGGGAGCCAAGAGACCCAGTACTTC.

This chain's CDR3 is CASSRQGDQPQHF. The CDR3 DNA reads as TGTGCCAGCAGCCGACAGGGGGACCAGCCCCAGCATTTT. The rearrangement joins TRBV7-9 to TRBJ1-5, with 9 nucleotides matching TRBD1. Germline V gene data show CDR1 as SEHNR and CDR2 as FQNEAQ (reference sequence). The junction had 3 bases not matched to a gene; V was cut back by 5 bases and J by 7 bases. The CDR3 runs 13 residues.

V gene TRBV30 combines with J gene TRBJ2-1, with 13 bases lining up with TRBD2. The trim removed 0 bases at V and 6 bases at J, leaving 8 bases unmatched. Germline assignment: CDR1 GTSNPN and CDR2 SVGIG (reference sequence). There are 17 residues in the CDR3. This CDR3 reads CAWSVQVGLAGVNEQFF. The CDR3 DNA reads TGTGCCTGGAGTGTACAGGTCGGACTAGCGGGGGTCAATGAGCAGTTCTTC.

The chain couples TRBV25-1 to TRBJ2-1, with 7 bases fitting TRBD1. CDR1 and CDR2 (germline): MGHDK, SYGVNS. The CDR3 spans 14 residues. The V gene end was trimmed by 2 bases and the J gene end by 4 bases; junction bases not matched to a gene: 2. In DNA, the CDR3 is TGTGCCAGCAGTGAACCGGGACAGTACAATGAGCAGTTCTTC. Its translation is CASSEPGQYNEQFF.

The chain has TRBV9 and TRBJ2-5; D gene unclear. Germline CDR1 and CDR2: SGDLS and YYNGEE. The CDR3 runs 13 residues. The germline V and J ends were trimmed by 2 bases and 1 base, with 6 bases remaining between them. CDR3 amino acids: CASSVASQETQYF. CDR3 DNA sequence: TGTGCCAGCAGCGTGGCCTCCCAAGAGACCCAGTACTTC.

V and J are TRBV13 and TRBJ2-1; D possibly corresponds to TRBD2 (5 bases). Trimming pared 5 bases from V and 4 bases from J, leaving 12 bases between. The CDR3 length is 14 residues. The germline gives CDR1 PRHDT, CDR2 FYEKMQ (reference sequence). The DNA for the CDR3 is TGTGCCAGCAGCGCCTGGACTGGTTACAATGAGCAGTTCTTC. Translated, it gives CASSAWTGYNEQFF. Full variable domain (missing parts from reference TRBV13 and TRBJ2-1): AAGVIQSPRHLIKEKRETATLKCYPIPRHDTVYWYQQGPGQDPQFLISFYEKMQSDKGSIPDRFSAQQFSDYHSELNMSSLELGDSALYFCASSAWTGYNEQFFGPGTRLTVL.

Only a few counts were recorded for this clone. The chain uses TRBV7-6 and TRBJ1-1; D is perhaps TRBD1 (5 bases). CDR1 and CDR2 (germline): SGHVS, FNYEAQ. This CDR3 is built from 17 residues. Trimming pared 1 base from V and 1 base from J, leaving 16 bases between. The CDR3 sequence: CASSLGSAGGGNTEAFF. CDR3 nucleotide sequence: TGTGCCAGCAGCTTAGGGTCCGCGGGCGGGGGGAACACTGAAGCTTTCTTT.

The chain is built from TRBV18 and TRBJ2-1, with a tentative D call TRBD2 (6 bases). V lost 5 bases to trimming and J lost 3 bases, with 11 bases between them. Germline V gives CDR1 KGHSH, CDR2 LQKENI. The CDR3 is 14 residues long. CDR3 nucleotide sequence: TGTGCCAGCTCAGGAGGGCGGCGCTACAATGAGCAGTTCTTC. Encoded protein: CASSGGRRYNEQFF.

In DNA form, the CDR3 reads TGTGCCAGTAAGGTAGGAGGGCTACGCAATGAGCAGTTCTTC. This encodes CASKVGGLRNEQFF. The chain has TRBV19 and TRBJ2-1, with D possibly being TRBD2 (6 bases). The CDR3 covers 14 residues. Trimming took off 7 bases at V and 6 bases at J, with 16 bases between the two ends. The germline CDR1 and CDR2 sequences are LNHDA and SQIVND (reference sequence).

The J gene is TRBJ2-1, the V gene TRBV28, with 9 positions matching TRBD2. This CDR3 is 16 amino acids long. Germline V gives CDR1 MDHEN, CDR2 SYDVKM. V lost 4 bases and J lost 0; bases outside the gene matches: 4. CDR3 in amino acids: CASSSLSGSSYNEQFF. The CDR3 DNA sequence: TGTGCCAGCAGTTCGCTTAGCGGGAGCTCCTACAATGAGCAGTTCTTC.

V is TRBV20-1 and J is TRBJ1-2; D gene unclear. This CDR3 contains 11 residues. The germline CDR1 and CDR2 sequences are DFQATT and SNEGSKA (reference sequence). The V end lost 6 bases, the J end lost 5 bases, and 10 bases lay between the germline ends. The DNA for the CDR3 is TGCAGTGCAAGCCGGGTATATGGCTACACCTTC. It is translated as CSASRVYGYTF.

This clone appeared a few times. The V gene is TRBV28, the J gene TRBJ2-3, with 10 bases identical to TRBD1. J gave up 1 base and V 3 bases, and 4 bases lay outside the gene matches. The CDR3 totals 16 residues. Germline V CDR1 and CDR2: MDHEN, SYDVKM. CDR3 nucleotide sequence: TGTGCCAGCAGTTTCCACGGGACAGGGGGCACAGATACGCAGTATTTT. Translated, it gives CASSFHGTGGTDTQYF.

The V and J genes are TRBV6-1 and TRBJ2-1, with 12 bases identical to TRBD2. V lost 8 bases and J lost 3; bases outside the gene matches: 2. The CDR3 contains 14 residues. The germline CDR1 and CDR2 sequences are MNHNS and SASEGT. CDR3 DNA sequence: TGTGCCAGCGGACTAGCGGGATTCTACAATGAGCAGTTCTTC. This sequence encodes CASGLAGFYNEQFF.